The 9 T cell receptor beta chains presented below share a single source sample, sequenced in a study of type 1 and type 2 diabetes patients. The PCR template was genomic DNA. Multiplex PCR with 30 forward and 13 reverse primers amplified the TCR beta CDR3. TCRdb reprocessed the multiplex PCR reads with MiXCR, giving one entry per CDR3 protein. Of fewer than 300,000 distinct CDR3 sequences in the sample, roughly 50% are singletons; the top ten hold roughly 13%. What was sequenced was peripheral blood mononuclear cells (PBMCs). These receptors were collected from a man aged 18 to 29 with type 2 diabetes.

The sample holds one count of this clonotype. This chain connects TRBV7-3 to TRBJ2-2; maybe TRBD1 (5 bases). The CDR3 sequence is 13 residues long. The V and J ends lost 4 bases and 7 bases respectively, with 10 bases between them. Germline V lookup: CDR1 SGHTA, CDR2 FQGTGA. The DNA for the CDR3 is TGTGCCAGCAGCTCCAGGGTCGGCGGGGAGCTGTTTTTT. Its translation is CASSSRVGGELFF.

The J gene is TRBJ2-5, the V gene TRBV9, with 7 bases lining up with TRBD1. V lost 2 bases to trimming and J lost 4 bases; unmatched junction nucleotides: 5. This CDR3 spans 14 amino acids. CDR1 is SGDLS, CDR2 YYNGEE, per germline. For the CDR3, the DNA is TGTGCCAGCAGCGTTAAGGGGGCTGGAGAGACCCAGTACTTC. This translates into CASSVKGAGETQYF.

The chain carries TRBV12-3 or TRBV12-4 and TRBJ2-7; D remains ambiguous. CDR3 length equals 16 residues. Between the trimmed V and J ends, which lost 5 bases and 1 base, there was a span of 18 bases. CDR3 sequence (DNA): TGTGCCAGCAGTCCCCTTGACCCGAGCCTATCCTACGAGCAGTACTTC. Amino acids: CASSPLDPSLSYEQYF.

Only one count was recorded for this clonotype. The CDR3 sequence: CASSYSGFNYGYTF. The CDR3 DNA sequence: TGTGCCAGCAGTTACTCAGGGTTTAACTATGGCTACACCTTC. This chain uses TRBV6-6 with TRBJ1-2; D is undetermined. This CDR3 contains 14 residues. Germline V CDR1 and CDR2: MNHNY, SVGAGI (reference sequence). V lost 0 bases, J lost 1 base, and 6 bases lay in between.

The rearrangement links TRBV25-1 to TRBJ2-6, with 9 bases matching TRBD1. Germline V CDR1 and CDR2: MGHDK, SYGVNS. The CDR3 length is 17 residues. V dropped 8 bases and J dropped 0; count of bases not matched to a gene: 8. CDR3 amino acids: CASRPDRGRSGANVLTF. The CDR3 DNA follows: TGTGCCAGCCGTCCGGACAGGGGACGCTCTGGGGCCAACGTCCTGACTTTC.

At least ten counts were recorded for this clonotype. This chain connects TRBV20-1 to TRBJ2-2; TRBD2 aligns across 11 bases. CDR1 is DFQATT and CDR2 is SNEGSKA in the germline V gene (reference sequence). This CDR3 contains 15 residues. J was trimmed by 3 bases and V by 0 bases; bases with no gene match: 0. CDR3 region: CSARELAGDTGELFF. Here the CDR3 DNA reads TGCAGTGCTAGAGAACTAGCGGGAGACACCGGGGAGCTGTTTTTT.

This clonotype occurred a few times. The CDR3 nucleotides are TGTGCCAGCAGCCCTCAGGTAGATACGCAGTATTTT. Translated: CASSPQVDTQYF. The rearrangement uses TRBV7-2 and TRBJ2-3; D is ambiguous. With 5 bases removed from V and 5 bases from J, the gap between germline ends came to 8 bases. Germline V gives CDR1 SGHTA, CDR2 FQGNSA. The CDR3 has 12 residues.

This clonotype was detected many times. This chain joins TRBV19 and TRBJ1-1, with D possibly TRBD1 on 5 matching bases. Trimming shortened V by 10 bases and J by 5 bases, and 17 bases separated the two germline ends. The CDR3 extends over 13 amino acids. CDR1 is LNHDA and CDR2 is SQIVND in the germline V gene (reference sequence). The CDR3 DNA follows: TGTGCCACCAACGCAGGGTGGGGAACTGAAGCTTTCTTT. It encodes CATNAGWGTEAFF. Supplemented by reference TRBV19 and TRBJ1-1, the full variable domain reads DGGITQSPKYLFRKEGQNVTLSCEQNLNHDAMYWYRQDPGQGLRLIYYSQIVNDFQKGDIAEGYSVSREKKESFPLTVTSAQKNPTAFYLCATNAGWGTEAFFGQGTRLTVV.

The V gene is TRBV2, the J gene TRBJ1-2, with 7 positions matching TRBD1. With V trimmed by 6 bases and J by 7 bases, 8 bases remained unmatched. Germline V gene sequence: CDR1 SNHLY, CDR2 FYNNEI. The CDR3 is made up of 13 amino acids. The CDR3 DNA reads as TGTGCCAGCAGCAGGGGGTTCCGCGGTGGCTACACCTTC. Translating it yields CASSRGFRGGYTF.